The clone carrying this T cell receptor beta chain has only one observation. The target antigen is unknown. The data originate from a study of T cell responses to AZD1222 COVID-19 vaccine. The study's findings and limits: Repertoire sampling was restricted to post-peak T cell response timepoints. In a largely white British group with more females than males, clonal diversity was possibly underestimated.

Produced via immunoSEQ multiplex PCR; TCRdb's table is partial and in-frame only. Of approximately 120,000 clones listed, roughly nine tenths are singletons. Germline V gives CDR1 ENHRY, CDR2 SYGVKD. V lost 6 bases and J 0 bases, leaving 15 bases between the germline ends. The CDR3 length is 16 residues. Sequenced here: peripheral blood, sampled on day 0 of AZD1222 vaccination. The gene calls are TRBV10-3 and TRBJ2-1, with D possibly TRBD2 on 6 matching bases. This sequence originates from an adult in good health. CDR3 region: CAIRELRGNSYNEQFF. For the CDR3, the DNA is TGTGCCATCAGGGAACTACGGGGGAACTCCTACAATGAGCAGTTCTTC.